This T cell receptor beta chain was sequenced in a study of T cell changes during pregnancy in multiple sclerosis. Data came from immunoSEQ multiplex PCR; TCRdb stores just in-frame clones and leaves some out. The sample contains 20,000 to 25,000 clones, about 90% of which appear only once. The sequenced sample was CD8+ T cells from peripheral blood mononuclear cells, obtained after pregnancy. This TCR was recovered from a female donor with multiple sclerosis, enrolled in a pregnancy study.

The CDR3 bases are TGTGCCAGCAGCCCCGTCTTAGGCGGGTTTAACTACGAGCAGTACTTC. The encoded protein is CASSPVLGGFNYEQYF. The chain employs TRBV4-2 and TRBJ2-7, with D perhaps matching TRBD2 (5 bases). V was clipped by 4 bases and J by 3 bases, with 19 bases between them. Germline loops: CDR1 LGHNA, CDR2 YNFKEQ. The CDR3 is 16 residues long.